This T cell receptor beta chain stems from a study of T cell responses to AZD1222 COVID-19 vaccine. Remarks on this clone: What it binds is unknown.

Method: immunoSEQ multiplex PCR; TCRdb's copy keeps in-frame clones and lacks some. Altogether 120,000 to 150,000 clones are present, about 90% being singletons, with the ten largest covering over 4%. Broader study findings: Donors were largely white British and mainly female; clonal diversity was possibly underestimated.

The sequencing here drew on peripheral blood, taken 28 days after the second AZD1222 dose. The TCR sequence derives from an adult who received the AZD1222 COVID-19 vaccine.

In DNA, the CDR3 is TGTGCCAGCAGTGAAGGCTTCGGGATCCAAGAGACCCAGTACTTC. It is translated as CASSEGFGIQETQYF. V is TRBV6-1 and J is TRBJ2-5, with D maybe TRBD2 (5 bases). Trimming took off 1 base at V and 1 base at J, with 10 bases between the two ends. The CDR3 extends over 15 amino acids. Germline V CDR1 and CDR2: MNHNS, SASEGT.